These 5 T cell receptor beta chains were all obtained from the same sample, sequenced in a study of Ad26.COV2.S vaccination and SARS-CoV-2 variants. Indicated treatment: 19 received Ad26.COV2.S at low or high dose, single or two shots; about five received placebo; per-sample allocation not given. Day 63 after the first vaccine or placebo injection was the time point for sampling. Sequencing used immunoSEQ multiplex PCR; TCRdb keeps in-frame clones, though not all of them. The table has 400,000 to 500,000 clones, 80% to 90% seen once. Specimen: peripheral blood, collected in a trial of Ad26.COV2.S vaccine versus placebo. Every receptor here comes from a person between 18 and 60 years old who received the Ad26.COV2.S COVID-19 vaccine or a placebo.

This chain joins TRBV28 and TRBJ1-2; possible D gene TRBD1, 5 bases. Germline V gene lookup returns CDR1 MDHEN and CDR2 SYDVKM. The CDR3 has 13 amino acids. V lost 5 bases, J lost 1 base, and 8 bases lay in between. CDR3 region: CASSVGVNYGYTF. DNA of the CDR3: TGTGCCAGCAGTGTAGGGGTTAACTATGGCTACACCTTC.

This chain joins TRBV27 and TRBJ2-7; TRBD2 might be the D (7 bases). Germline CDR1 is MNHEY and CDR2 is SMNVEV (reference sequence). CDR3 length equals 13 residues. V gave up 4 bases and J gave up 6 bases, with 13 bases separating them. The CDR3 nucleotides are TGTGCCAGCAGTTGGCAGGGAGGGGGCGAGCAGTACGTC. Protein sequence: CASSWQGGGEQYV.

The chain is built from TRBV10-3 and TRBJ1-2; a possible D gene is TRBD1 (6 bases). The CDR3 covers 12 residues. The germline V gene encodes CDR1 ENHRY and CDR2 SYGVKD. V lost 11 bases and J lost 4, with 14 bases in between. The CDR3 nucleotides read TGTGCCGTCACAGGGACCCTCTATGGCTACACCTTC. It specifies CAVTGTLYGYTF.

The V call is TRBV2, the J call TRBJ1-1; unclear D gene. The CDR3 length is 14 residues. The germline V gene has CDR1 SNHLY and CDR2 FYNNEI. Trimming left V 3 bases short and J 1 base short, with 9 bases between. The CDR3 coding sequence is TGTGCCAGCAGTGAGGAGTGGGCGAACACTGAAGCTTTCTTT. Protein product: CASSEEWANTEAFF.

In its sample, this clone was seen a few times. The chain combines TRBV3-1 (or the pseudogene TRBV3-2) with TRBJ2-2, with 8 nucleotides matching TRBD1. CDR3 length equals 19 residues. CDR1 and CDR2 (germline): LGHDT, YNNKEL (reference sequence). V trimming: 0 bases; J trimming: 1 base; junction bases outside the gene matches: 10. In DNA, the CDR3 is TGTGCCAGCAGCCAAGAATTCGGGGCAGGGGGCCGGAACACCGGGGAGCTGTTTTTT. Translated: CASSQEFGAGGRNTGELFF.